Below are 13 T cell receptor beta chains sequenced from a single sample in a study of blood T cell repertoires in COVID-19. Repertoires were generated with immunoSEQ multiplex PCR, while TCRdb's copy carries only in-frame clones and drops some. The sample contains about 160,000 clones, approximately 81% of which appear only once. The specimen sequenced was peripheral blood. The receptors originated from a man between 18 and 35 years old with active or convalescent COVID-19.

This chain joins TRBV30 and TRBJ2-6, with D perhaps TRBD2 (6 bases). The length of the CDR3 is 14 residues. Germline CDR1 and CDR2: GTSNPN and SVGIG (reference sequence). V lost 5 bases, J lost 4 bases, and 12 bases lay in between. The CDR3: CAWLAPLGANVLTF. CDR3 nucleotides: TGTGCCTGGCTAGCGCCGCTCGGGGCCAACGTCCTGACTTTC.

The CDR3 protein is CASLKHPNTEAFF. The DNA for the CDR3 is TGCGCCAGTCTGAAGCACCCGAACACTGAAGCTTTCTTT. V usage is TRBV5-1 and J usage is TRBJ1-1; the D is unclear. This CDR3 contains 13 residues. With 8 bases removed from V and 1 base from J, the gap between germline ends came to 12 bases. Germline lookup yields CDR1 SGHRS and CDR2 YFSETQ.

CDR3 bases: TGTGCCAGCAGCGTAGAGGGAGCATTTCCTGAAAAACTGTTTTTT. It is translated as CASSVEGAFPEKLFF. V gene TRBV9 combines with J gene TRBJ1-4, with D uncertain. The CDR3 covers 15 residues. Germline CDR1 and CDR2: SGDLS and YYNGEE. Deletions cut 0 bases from V and 7 bases from J, with 13 bases between.

CDR3 DNA: TGTGCCAGCAGCTCCCCACCGGGACTAGATAGGAGCTCCTACAATGAGCAGTTCTTC. Translation gives CASSSPPGLDRSSYNEQFF. This chain joins TRBV7-8 and TRBJ2-1; 8 bases match TRBD2. V was pared by 4 bases and J by 0 bases, with 14 bases of the junction left unmatched. The CDR3 consists of 19 residues. Germline CDR1 is SGHVS and CDR2 is FQNEAQ.

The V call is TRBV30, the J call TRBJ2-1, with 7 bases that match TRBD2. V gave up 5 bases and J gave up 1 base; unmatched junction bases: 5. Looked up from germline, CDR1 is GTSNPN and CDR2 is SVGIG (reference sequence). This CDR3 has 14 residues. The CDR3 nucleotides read TGTGCCTGGGACCGGGACTATTCCTACAATGAGCAGTTCTTC. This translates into CAWDRDYSYNEQFF.

CDR3 sequence reads: CASSVYSGYGGLVAYTF. CDR3 DNA sequence: TGTGCCAGCAGCGTATATTCCGGGTATGGGGGACTGGTTGCCTACACCTTC. The chain links TRBV9 to TRBJ1-2, with D tentatively TRBD1 (5 bases). Germline CDR1 and CDR2: SGDLS and YYNGEE. The CDR3 is made up of 17 amino acids. Trimming stripped 1 base from V and 10 bases from J, with 26 bases between. Supplemented by reference TRBV9 and TRBJ1-2, the full variable domain reads DSGVTQTPKHLITATGQRVTLRCSPRSGDLSVYWYQQSLDQGLQFLIQYYNGEERAKGNILERFSAQQFPDLHSELNLSSLELGDSALYFCASSVYSGYGGLVAYTFGSGTRLTVV.

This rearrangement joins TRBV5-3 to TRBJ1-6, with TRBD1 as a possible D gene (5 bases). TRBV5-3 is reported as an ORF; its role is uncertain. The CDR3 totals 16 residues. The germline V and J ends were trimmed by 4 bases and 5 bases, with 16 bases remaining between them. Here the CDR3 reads CARSLLRQSHNSPLHF. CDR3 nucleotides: TGTGCCAGAAGCCTCCTACGACAGAGCCATAATTCACCCCTCCACTTT.

The CDR3: CASSGEALAGGDEQFF. In DNA, the CDR3 is TGTGCCAGCAGCGGAGAGGCTCTAGCGGGGGGGGATGAGCAGTTCTTC. The gene calls are TRBV3-1 (or the pseudogene TRBV3-2) and TRBJ2-1, with 12 bases that match TRBD2. The V segment lost 5 bases and the J segment 8 bases; nucleotides outside the gene matches: 10. Germline V gene lookup returns CDR1 LGHDT and CDR2 YNNKEL (reference sequence). The CDR3 extends over 16 amino acids.

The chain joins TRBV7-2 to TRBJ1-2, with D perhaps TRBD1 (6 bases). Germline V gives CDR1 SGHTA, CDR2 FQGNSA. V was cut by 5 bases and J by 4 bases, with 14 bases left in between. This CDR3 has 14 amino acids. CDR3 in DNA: TGTGCCAGCAGCGGTCGAGGGGGTGGCTATGGCTACACCTTC. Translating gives CASSGRGGGYGYTF.

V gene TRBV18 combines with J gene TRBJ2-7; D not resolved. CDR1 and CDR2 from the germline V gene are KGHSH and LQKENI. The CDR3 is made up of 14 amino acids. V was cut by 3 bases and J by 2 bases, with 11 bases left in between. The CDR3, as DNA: TGTGCCAGCTCACCCCAAGCCTCCCCCTACGAGCAGTACTTC. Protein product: CASSPQASPYEQYF.

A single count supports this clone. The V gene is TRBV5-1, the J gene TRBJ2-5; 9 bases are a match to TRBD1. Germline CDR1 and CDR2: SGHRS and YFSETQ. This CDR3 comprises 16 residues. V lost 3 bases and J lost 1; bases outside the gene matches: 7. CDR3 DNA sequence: TGCGCCAGCAGCTCCGGACAGGGGAATCTCCAAGAGACCCAGTACTTC. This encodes CASSSGQGNLQETQYF.

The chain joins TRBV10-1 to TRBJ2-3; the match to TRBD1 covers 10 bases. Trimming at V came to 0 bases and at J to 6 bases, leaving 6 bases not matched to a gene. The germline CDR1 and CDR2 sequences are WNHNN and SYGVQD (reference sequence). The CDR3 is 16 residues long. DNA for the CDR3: TGCGCCAGCAGTGAGTCGCCGGGACAGGGGTTGGATACGCAGTATTTT. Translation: CASSESPGQGLDTQYF.

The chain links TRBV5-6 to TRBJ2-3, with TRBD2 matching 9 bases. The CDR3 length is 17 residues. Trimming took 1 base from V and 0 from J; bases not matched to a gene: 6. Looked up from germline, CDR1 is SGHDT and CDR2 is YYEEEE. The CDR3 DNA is TGTGCCAGCAGCTTGCTGCAAGCGGGGGGTAGCACAGATACGCAGTATTTT. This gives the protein CASSLLQAGGSTDTQYF.